The TCR beta chain under discussion was sequenced for a study of identical twins (dated by TCRdb to 2016 to 2018). About the study as a whole: To test whether fetal clonotypes persist, the study used deep sequencing on TCR alpha and beta repertoires from monozygotic twins, unrelated adults of various ages, and cord blood. To rule out contamination, the twin experiments were replicated at different times with different library preparation protocols.

All donors were healthy Caucasians. The twin cohort comprised three pairs of female monozygotic twins, all aged roughly 18 to 29 years. The RNA used for TCR libraries was isolated from peripheral blood mononuclear cells. The table lists this clonotype with a few counts. It lacks a known antigen. Qualities for individual bases were not recorded, and no much larger clone is one base off. The library was generated by 5' RACE. Sequencing was performed on an Illumina HiSeq 2000. A universal primer binding site was introduced by template switching, and a unique molecular identifier was present in the final cDNA, enabling accurate counting of TCR cDNA molecules. Specific primers in the conserved constant-segment region were used to synthesize first-strand cDNA for the TCR alpha and beta chains. To control for contamination, every cDNA library carried two barcodes: a SMART-Mk sample barcode plus Illumina barcodes. Two successive PCR steps introduced TruSeq adapter sequences along with Illumina sample barcodes. TCR alpha and beta cDNA libraries were sequenced on the Illumina HiSeq platform with custom primers. In the original analysis: MiGEC processed the raw reads to extract unique molecular identifiers, while MiXCR was used to determine the CDR3 positions. Recombination models were inferred per individual with the repgenHMM and IGoR tools using an EM algorithm. Shared clonotype analysis was performed with the tcR package in R, normalizing sharing by the product of cloneset sizes. To study raw recombination without the effects of thymic and clonal selection, out-of-frame nonproductive sequences were analyzed. TCRdb itself trimmed the public reads at Q25 with fastp, ran MiXCR and retained productive beta chains. Rows with one shared CDR3 protein collapse into an entry with the most common genes and DNA. The V and J calls here are based on TCRdb, not the publication. The sample contains nearly 650,000 distinct CDR3 sequences, just over 7% of them found a single time. Of the sample, roughly 1.5% is held by the ten largest clones.

Study-level results and caveats: Compared with coincidental sharing between unrelated individuals, out-of-frame TCR alpha sequences shared between twins showed an excess of sequences with low generation probability. Out-of-frame TCR alpha sharing in monozygotic twins was systematically underestimated by recombination models, whereas sharing between unrelated individuals was in agreement with the recombination models. Invariant T cells such as MAIT and iNKT could partly confound zero-insertion analyses, though diverse VJ usage argued against this for most clonotypes. Abundant cord blood beta clonotypes had fewer insertions, young adult naive repertoires showed a similar but weaker trend, and memory repertoires showed no such trend. Conclusions relied on cross-sectional statistical analysis, since the same donors could not be followed over many years. A weaker excess of twin sharing was found in beta out-of-frame sequences because the signal-to-noise ratio was lowered by fewer shared sequences.

Clipping removes 4 bases from V and 2 bases from J, with 4 as the unmatched junction base count. The CDR3 numbers 15 residues from cysteine through phenylalanine. The DNA shown is the 45-base CDR3, in frame from base 1. These data also formed part of another study, on yellow fever vaccine responses in identical twins. From that second study: According to the authors, in identical twins the way T cells responded to vaccination appeared partly convergent and partly personalized. In identical twins, the study followed T cell clones that responded to the vaccine with precision.

Sequencing was carried out using PBMCs. The chain employs TRBV12-3 or TRBV12-4 and TRBJ2-3; TRBD1 fits 9 bases in the junction. This receptor was taken from a young woman in good health. The CDR3: CASSYRGLNTDTQYF. In nucleotides, the sequence is TGTGCCAGCAGTTACAGGGGGCTGAACACAGATACGCAGTATTTT.